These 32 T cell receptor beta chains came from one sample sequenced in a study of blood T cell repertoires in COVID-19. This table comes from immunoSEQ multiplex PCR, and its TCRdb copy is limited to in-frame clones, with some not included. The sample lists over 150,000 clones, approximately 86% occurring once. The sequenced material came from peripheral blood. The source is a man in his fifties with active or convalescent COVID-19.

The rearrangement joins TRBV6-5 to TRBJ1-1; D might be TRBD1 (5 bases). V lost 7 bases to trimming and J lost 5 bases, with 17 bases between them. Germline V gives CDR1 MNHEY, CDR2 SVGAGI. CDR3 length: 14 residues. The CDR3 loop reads CASKKTEPRTEAFF. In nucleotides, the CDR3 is TGTGCCAGCAAAAAGACAGAACCGAGGACTGAAGCTTTCTTT.

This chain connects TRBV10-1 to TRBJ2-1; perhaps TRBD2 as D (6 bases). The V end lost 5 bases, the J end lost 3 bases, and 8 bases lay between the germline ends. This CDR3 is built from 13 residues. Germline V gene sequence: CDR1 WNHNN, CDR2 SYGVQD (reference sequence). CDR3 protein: CASSRDFYNEQFF. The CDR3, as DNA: TGCGCCAGCAGTCGGGACTTCTACAATGAGCAGTTCTTC.

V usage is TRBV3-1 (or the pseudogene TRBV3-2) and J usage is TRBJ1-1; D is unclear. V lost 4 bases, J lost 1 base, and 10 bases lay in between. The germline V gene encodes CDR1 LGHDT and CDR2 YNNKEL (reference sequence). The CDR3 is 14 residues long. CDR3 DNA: TGTGCCAGCAGCCCCTTAAGTAGGAACACTGAAGCTTTCTTT. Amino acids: CASSPLSRNTEAFF.

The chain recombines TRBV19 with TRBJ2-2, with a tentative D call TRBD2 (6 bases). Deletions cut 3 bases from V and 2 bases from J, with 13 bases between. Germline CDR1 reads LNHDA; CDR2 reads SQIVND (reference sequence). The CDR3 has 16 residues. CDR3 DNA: TGTGCCAGTAGTATCGGTGCGGGATCCAACACCGGGGAGCTGTTTTTT. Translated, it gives CASSIGAGSNTGELFF.

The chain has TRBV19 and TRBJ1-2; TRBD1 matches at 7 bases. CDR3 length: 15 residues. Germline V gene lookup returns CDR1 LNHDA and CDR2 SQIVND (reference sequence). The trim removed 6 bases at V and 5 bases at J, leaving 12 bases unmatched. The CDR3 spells CASRDNRGGRYGYTF. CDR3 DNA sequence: TGTGCCAGTAGGGACAACAGGGGAGGTCGGTATGGCTACACCTTC.

This CDR3 is CASSPDGQGGQPQHF. The CDR3 DNA follows: TGTGCCAGCAGCCCCGATGGACAGGGCGGTCAGCCCCAGCATTTT. V and J are TRBV9 and TRBJ1-5; 8 nucleotides align to TRBD1. This CDR3 region has 15 residues. Germline assignment: CDR1 SGDLS and CDR2 YYNGEE. Germline trimming cut 4 bases from V and 6 bases from J; bases unmatched to any gene: 9.

CDR3 region: CASSDGGGELFF. CDR3 sequence (DNA): TGTGCCAGCAGTGACGGCGGCGGGGAGCTGTTTTTT. V usage is TRBV6-4 and J usage is TRBJ2-2; no clear D. This CDR3 contains 12 residues. Trimming stripped 2 bases from V and 7 bases from J, with 5 bases between. The germline CDR1 and CDR2 sequences are MRHNA and SNTAGT.

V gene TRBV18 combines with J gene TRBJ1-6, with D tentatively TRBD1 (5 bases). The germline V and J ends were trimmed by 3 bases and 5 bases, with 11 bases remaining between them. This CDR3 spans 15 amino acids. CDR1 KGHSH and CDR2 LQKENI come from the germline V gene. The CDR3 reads CASSPQQADNSPLHF. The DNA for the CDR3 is TGTGCCAGCTCACCCCAACAGGCGGATAATTCACCCCTCCACTTT.

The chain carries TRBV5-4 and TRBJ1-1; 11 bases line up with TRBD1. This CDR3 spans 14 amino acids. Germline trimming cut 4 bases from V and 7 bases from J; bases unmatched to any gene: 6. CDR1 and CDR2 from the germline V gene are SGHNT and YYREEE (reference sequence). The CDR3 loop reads CASSQDRGQREAFF. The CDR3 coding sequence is TGTGCCAGCAGCCAGGACAGGGGGCAACGTGAAGCTTTCTTT.

The CDR3 nucleotides are TGTGCCTGGAGTGAGGGGCCTACCTATGGTGAAGCTTTCTTT. Translation gives CAWSEGPTYGEAFF. The chain is built from TRBV30 and TRBJ1-1; possibly TRBD1 for D (5 bases). Trimming cost V 1 base and J 7 bases, with 16 bases left between them. The CDR3 has 14 residues. The germline gives CDR1 GTSNPN, CDR2 SVGIG (reference sequence).

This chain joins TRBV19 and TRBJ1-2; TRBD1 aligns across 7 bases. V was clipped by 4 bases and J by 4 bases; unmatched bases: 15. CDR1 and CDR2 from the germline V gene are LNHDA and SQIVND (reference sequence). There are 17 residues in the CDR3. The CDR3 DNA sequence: TGTGCCAGTAGTACGGGGGACAGACCACCGCTTGGCTATGGCTACACCTTC. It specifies CASSTGDRPPLGYGYTF. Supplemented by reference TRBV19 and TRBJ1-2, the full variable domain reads DGGITQSPKYLFRKEGQNVTLSCEQNLNHDAMYWYRQDPGQGLRLIYYSQIVNDFQKGDIAEGYSVSREKKESFPLTVTSAQKNPTAFYLCASSTGDRPPLGYGYTFGSGTRLTVV.

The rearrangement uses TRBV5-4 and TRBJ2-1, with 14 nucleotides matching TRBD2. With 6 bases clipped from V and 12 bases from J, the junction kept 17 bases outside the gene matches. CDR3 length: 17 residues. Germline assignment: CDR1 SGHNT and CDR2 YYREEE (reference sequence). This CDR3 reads CASTQRGLAGAGLPQFF. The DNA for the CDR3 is TGTGCCAGCACTCAGAGGGGACTAGCGGGGGCCGGCCTGCCGCAGTTCTTC.

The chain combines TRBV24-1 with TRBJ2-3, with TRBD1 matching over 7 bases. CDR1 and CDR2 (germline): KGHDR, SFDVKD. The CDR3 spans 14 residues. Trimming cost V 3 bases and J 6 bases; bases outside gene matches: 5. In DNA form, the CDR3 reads TGTGCCACCAGTGATGTACAGGGGTCGGATACGCAGTATTTT. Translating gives CATSDVQGSDTQYF.

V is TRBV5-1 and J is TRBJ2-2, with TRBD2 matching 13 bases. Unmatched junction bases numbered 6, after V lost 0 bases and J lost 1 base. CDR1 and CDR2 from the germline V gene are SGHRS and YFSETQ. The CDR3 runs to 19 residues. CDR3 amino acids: CASSLAFTSGRVNTGELFF. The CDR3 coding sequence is TGCGCCAGCAGCTTGGCCTTCACTAGCGGGAGGGTGAACACCGGGGAGCTGTTTTTT.

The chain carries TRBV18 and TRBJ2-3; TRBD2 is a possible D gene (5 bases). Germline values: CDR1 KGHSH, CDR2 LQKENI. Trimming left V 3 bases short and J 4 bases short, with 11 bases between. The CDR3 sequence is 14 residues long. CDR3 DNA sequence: TGTGCCAGCTCACCGAGGGAGATCCCAGATACGCAGTATTTT. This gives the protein CASSPREIPDTQYF.

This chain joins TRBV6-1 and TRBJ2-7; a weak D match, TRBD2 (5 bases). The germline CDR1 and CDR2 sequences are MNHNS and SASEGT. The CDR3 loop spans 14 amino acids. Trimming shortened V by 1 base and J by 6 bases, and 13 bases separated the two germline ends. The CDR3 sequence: CASSEGVGSGEQYF. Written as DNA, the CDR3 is TGTGCCAGCAGTGAAGGGGTAGGGAGCGGCGAGCAGTACTTC.

The CDR3 is CASGLRTSGRPYEQYF. Written as DNA, the CDR3 is TGTGCTAGTGGTTTACGGACTAGCGGGAGGCCCTACGAGCAGTACTTC. This chain links TRBV12-5 with TRBJ2-7; 14 bases agree with TRBD2. The CDR3 sequence is 16 residues long. Trimming took 3 bases from V and 2 from J; bases not matched to a gene: 3. Germline V gene sequence: CDR1 LGHNT, CDR2 FRNRAP.

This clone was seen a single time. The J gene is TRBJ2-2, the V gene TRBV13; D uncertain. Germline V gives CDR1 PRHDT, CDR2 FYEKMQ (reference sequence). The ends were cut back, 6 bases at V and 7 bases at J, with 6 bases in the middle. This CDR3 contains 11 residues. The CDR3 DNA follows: TGTGCCAGCAGGGAGAACGGGGAGCTGTTTTTT. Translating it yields CASRENGELFF.

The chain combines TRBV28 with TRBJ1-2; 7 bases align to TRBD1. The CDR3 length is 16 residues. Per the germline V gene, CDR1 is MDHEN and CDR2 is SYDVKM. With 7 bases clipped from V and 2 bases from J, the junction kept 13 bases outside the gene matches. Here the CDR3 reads CASMGFSEGANYGYTF. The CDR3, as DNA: TGTGCCAGCATGGGTTTTTCTGAGGGGGCGAACTATGGCTACACCTTC.

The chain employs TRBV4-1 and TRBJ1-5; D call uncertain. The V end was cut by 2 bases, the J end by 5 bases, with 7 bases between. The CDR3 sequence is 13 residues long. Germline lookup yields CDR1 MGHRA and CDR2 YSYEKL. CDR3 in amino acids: CASSQSSYQPQHF. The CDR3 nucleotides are TGCGCCAGCAGCCAATCCTCCTATCAGCCCCAGCATTTT.

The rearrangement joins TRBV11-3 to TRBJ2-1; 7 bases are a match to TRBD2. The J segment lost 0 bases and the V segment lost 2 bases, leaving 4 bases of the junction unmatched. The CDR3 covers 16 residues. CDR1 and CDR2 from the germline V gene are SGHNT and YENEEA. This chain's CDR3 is CASSLSPGGSYNEQFF. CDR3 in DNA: TGTGCCAGCAGCTTATCCCCGGGGGGCTCCTACAATGAGCAGTTCTTC.

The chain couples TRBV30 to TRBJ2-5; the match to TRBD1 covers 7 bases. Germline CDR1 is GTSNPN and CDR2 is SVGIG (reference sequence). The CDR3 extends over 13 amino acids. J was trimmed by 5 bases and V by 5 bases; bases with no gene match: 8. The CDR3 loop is CAWRGQTGETQYF. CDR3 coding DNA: TGTGCCTGGCGGGGACAGACCGGGGAGACCCAGTACTTC.

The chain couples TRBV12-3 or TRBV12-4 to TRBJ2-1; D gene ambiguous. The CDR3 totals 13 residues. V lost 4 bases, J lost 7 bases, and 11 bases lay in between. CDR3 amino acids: CASSSTTRNEQFF. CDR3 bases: TGTGCCAGCAGTTCAACTACCAGAAATGAGCAGTTCTTC.

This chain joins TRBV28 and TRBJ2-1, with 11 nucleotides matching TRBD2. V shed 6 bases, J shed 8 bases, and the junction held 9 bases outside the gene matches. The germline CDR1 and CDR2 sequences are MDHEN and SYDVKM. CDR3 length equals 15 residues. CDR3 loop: CASSQLAGGGDEQFF. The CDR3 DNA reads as TGTGCCAGCAGCCAGCTAGCGGGGGGTGGCGATGAGCAGTTCTTC.

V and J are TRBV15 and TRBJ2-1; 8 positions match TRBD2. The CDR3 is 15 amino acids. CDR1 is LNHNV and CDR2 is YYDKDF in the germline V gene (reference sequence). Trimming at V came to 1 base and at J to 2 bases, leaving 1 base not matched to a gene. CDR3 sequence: CATSRAGGPYNEQFF. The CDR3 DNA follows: TGTGCCACCAGCAGAGCGGGAGGGCCCTACAATGAGCAGTTCTTC.

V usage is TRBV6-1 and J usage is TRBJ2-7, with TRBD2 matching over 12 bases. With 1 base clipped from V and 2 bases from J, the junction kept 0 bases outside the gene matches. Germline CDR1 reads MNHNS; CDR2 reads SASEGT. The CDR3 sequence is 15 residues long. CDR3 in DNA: TGTGCCAGCAGTGAAGGACTAGCGGGAGCCTACGAGCAGTACTTC. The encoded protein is CASSEGLAGAYEQYF.

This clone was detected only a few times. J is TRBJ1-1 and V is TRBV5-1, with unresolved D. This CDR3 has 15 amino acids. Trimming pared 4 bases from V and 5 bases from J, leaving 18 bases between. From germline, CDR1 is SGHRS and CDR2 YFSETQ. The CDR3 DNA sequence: TGCGCCAGCAGCCGGGGTTCTGGGGAGACTACTGAAGCTTTCTTT. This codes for CASSRGSGETTEAFF.

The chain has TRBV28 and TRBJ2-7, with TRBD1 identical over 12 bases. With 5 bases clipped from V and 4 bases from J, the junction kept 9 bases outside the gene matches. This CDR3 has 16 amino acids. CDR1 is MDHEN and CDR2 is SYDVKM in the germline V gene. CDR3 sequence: CASSVPGQGARYEQYF. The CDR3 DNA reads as TGTGCCAGCAGTGTCCCGGGACAGGGGGCGAGGTACGAGCAGTACTTC. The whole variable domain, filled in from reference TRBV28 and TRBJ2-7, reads DVKVTQSSRYLVKRTGEKVFLECVQDMDHENMFWYRQDPGLGLRLIYFSYDVKMKEKGDIPEGYSVSREKKERFSLILESASTNQTSMYLCASSVPGQGARYEQYFGPGTRLTVT.

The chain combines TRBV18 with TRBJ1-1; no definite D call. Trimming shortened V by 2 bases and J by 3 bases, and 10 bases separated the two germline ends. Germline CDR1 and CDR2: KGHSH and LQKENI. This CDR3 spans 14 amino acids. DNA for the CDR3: TGTGCCAGCTCACCAGGGAACGGGGACACTGAAGCTTTCTTT. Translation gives CASSPGNGDTEAFF.

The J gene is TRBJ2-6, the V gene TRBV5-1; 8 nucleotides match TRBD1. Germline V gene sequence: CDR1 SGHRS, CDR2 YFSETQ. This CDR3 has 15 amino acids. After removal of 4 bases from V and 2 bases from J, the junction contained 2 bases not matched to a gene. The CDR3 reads CASSKDRAGANVLTF. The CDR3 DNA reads TGCGCCAGCAGCAAGGACAGGGCTGGGGCCAACGTCCTGACTTTC.

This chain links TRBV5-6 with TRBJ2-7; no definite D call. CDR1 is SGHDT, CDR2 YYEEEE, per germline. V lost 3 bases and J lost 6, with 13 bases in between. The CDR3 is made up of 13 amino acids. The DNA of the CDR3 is TGTGCCAGCAGCTATGAATTTCGGTTCGAGCAGTACTTC. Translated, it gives CASSYEFRFEQYF.

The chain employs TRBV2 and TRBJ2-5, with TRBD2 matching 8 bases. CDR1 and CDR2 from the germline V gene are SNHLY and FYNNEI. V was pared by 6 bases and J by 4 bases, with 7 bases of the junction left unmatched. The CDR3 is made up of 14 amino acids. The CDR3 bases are TGTGCCAGCAGGTTTAGCGGGGTGCGAGAGACCCAGTACTTC. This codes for CASRFSGVRETQYF. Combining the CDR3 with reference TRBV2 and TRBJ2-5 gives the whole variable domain EPEVTQTPSHQVTQMGQEVILRCVPISNHLYFYWYRQILGQKVEFLVSFYNNEISEKSEIFDDQFSVERPDGSNFTLKIRSTKLEDSAMYFCASRFSGVRETQYFGPGTRLLVL.